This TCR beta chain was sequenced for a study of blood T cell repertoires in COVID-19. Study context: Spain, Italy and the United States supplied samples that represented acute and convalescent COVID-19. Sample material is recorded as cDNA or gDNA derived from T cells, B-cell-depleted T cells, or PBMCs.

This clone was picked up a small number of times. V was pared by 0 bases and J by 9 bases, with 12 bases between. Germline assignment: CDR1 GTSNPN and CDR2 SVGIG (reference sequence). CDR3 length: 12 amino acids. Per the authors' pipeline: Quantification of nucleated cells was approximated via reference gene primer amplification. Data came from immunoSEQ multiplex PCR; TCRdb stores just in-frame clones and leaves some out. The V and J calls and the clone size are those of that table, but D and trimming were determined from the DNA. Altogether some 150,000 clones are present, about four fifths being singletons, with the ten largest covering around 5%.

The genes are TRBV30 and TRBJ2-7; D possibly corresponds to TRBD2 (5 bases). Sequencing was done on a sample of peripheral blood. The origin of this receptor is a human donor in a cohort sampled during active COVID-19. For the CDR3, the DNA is TGTGCCTGGAGTGTCGTACCCGGGGTGCAGTACTTC. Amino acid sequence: CAWSVVPGVQYF.